Below, 15 T cell receptor beta chains from the same sample are listed, as sequenced in a study of CD8+ T cells in alopecia areata. TCR sequencing used cDNA made by reverse transcription of extracted RNA. Libraries were prepared by immunoSEQ multiplex PCR; TCRdb keeps only in-frame clonotypes and omits some of them. This table has approximately 220,000 clones, 35% to 40% appearing once. Treatment indicated: oral pan-JAK inhibitor, 5-10 mg twice daily. The sequencing used CD4+ T cells sorted from blood, collected at approximately week 30, from a patient treated with tofacitinib. These TCRs come from a human donor with alopecia areata.

In this sample, this clone turned up a few times. The chain joins TRBV4-1 to TRBJ1-4, with D uncertain. The length of the CDR3 is 15 residues. CDR1 MGHRA and CDR2 YSYEKL come from the germline V gene. The V end was cut by 4 bases, the J end by 5 bases, with 14 bases between. CDR3 in DNA: TGCGCCAGCAGCCCCGGGCCCGGGAGAAATGAAAAACTGTTTTTT. Amino acid sequence: CASSPGPGRNEKLFF.

This chain connects TRBV5-1 to TRBJ2-5; TRBD2 might be the D (6 bases). The CDR3 loop spans 17 amino acids. Trimming removed 1 base at V and 1 base at J, with 17 bases between. Germline V lookup: CDR1 SGHRS, CDR2 YFSETQ. The CDR3 here is CASSLIRRGTAQETQYF. The CDR3 bases are TGCGCCAGCAGCTTGATTAGGCGCGGGACGGCCCAAGAGACCCAGTACTTC.

This clone was counted between two and nine times. J is TRBJ2-5 and V is TRBV7-2; 12 positions match TRBD2. The CDR3 length is 15 residues. With 5 bases clipped from V and 2 bases from J, the junction kept 3 bases outside the gene matches. CDR1 is SGHTA, CDR2 FQGNSA, per germline. Here the CDR3 reads CASSRTSGAQETQYF. DNA for the CDR3: TGTGCCAGCAGCCGGACTAGCGGGGCTCAAGAGACCCAGTACTTC.

The chain couples TRBV15 to TRBJ1-1; unclear D gene. The V and J ends lost 2 bases and 1 base respectively, with 5 bases between them. This CDR3 region has 13 residues. Per the germline V gene, CDR1 is LNHNV and CDR2 is YYDKDF (reference sequence). The CDR3 DNA reads TGTGCCACCAGCAGATGGGAGAACACTGAAGCTTTCTTT. The encoded protein is CATSRWENTEAFF. Based on the CDR3 plus reference TRBV15 and TRBJ1-1, the full variable domain is DAMVIQNPRYQVTQFGKPVTLSCSQTLNHNVMYWYQQKSSQAPKLLFHYYDKDFNNEADTPDNFQSRRPNTSFCFLDIRSPGLGDTAMYLCATSRWENTEAFFGQGTRLTVV.

V is TRBV1 and J is TRBJ2-7; TRBD2, the D gene given by the table, was not confirmed from the DNA. TRBV1 is listed as a pseudogene. This CDR3 region has 15 residues. The CDR3 DNA reads as TGCACCAGCAGCCCGTGGACTAGCGGGGGCTACGAGCAGTACTTC. Translated: CTSSPWTSGGYEQYF.

The chain links TRBV7-8 to TRBJ1-1; no clear D. Per germline, CDR1 SGHVS and CDR2 FQNEAQ. This CDR3 comprises 11 residues. Trimming cost V 1 base and J 8 bases, with 5 bases left between them. This CDR3 reads CASSLDREAFF. For the CDR3, the DNA is TGTGCCAGCAGCTTAGACAGAGAAGCTTTCTTT.

This chain uses TRBV29-1 with TRBJ2-3, with a possible D match to TRBD2 (7 bases). The germline CDR1 and CDR2 sequences are SQVTM and ANQGSEA. This CDR3 comprises 13 residues. CDR3 sequence (DNA): TGCACCACAATCCGGGGGGCCACAGATACGCAGTATTTT. Translated, it gives CTTIRGATDTQYF.

The genes are TRBV27 and TRBJ1-2; perhaps TRBD1 as D (6 bases). The CDR3 loop spans 13 amino acids. Germline values: CDR1 MNHEY, CDR2 SMNVEV (reference sequence). Trimming left V 6 bases short and J 5 bases short, with 13 bases between. DNA of the CDR3: TGTGCCAGCAGCACACAGGGTTATTATGGCTACACCTTC. This encodes CASSTQGYYGYTF.

On this clone itself: Other DNA variants within this sample encode the same CDR3. The chain employs TRBV27 and TRBJ2-7; D unclear. This CDR3 has 13 amino acids. V was shortened by 6 bases and J by 1 base, with 10 bases between the two germline ends. Germline values: CDR1 MNHEY, CDR2 SMNVEV (reference sequence). The CDR3 here is CASSLLPSYEQYF. DNA for the CDR3: TGTGCCAGCAGCCTTCTACCGTCCTACGAGCAGTACTTC.

The chain combines TRBV29-1 with TRBJ2-3; D call uncertain. V was cut by 0 bases and J by 9 bases, with 13 bases left in between. The CDR3 covers 13 residues. In germline, CDR1 is SQVTM, CDR2 ANQGSEA. The CDR3 region is CSVEDPARRTQYF. The CDR3 DNA reads as TGCAGCGTTGAAGACCCGGCCCGACGGACGCAGTATTTT.

The genes are TRBV7-9 and TRBJ2-7; 12 bases map to TRBD2. The CDR3 extends over 15 amino acids. V was pared by 5 bases and J by 3 bases, with 5 bases of the junction left unmatched. From germline, CDR1 is SEHNR and CDR2 FQNEAQ (reference sequence). The CDR3 coding sequence is TGTGCCAGCAGCCCCCCGACTAGCGGGAGCTACGAGCAGTACTTC. It translates to CASSPPTSGSYEQYF.

A single count supports this clone. CDR3 region: CASSSYSSGNTIYF. The CDR3 DNA follows: TGTGCCAGCAGTTCGTATTCCTCTGGAAACACCATATATTTT. The J gene is TRBJ1-3, the V gene TRBV6-5; D not certain. Germline assignment: CDR1 MNHEY and CDR2 SVGAGI. This CDR3 has 14 amino acids. V dropped 4 bases and J dropped 0 bases, with 7 bases sitting between them.

In DNA form, the CDR3 reads TGTGCCAGCAGCCCACCGGGAGCGTACAATGAGCAGTTCTTC. Its translation is CASSPPGAYNEQFF. The J gene is TRBJ2-1, the V gene TRBV7-9; TRBD2 might be the D (6 bases). Germline V gene lookup returns CDR1 SEHNR and CDR2 FQNEAQ (reference sequence). Trimming took 5 bases from V and 4 from J, leaving 12 bases between them. The CDR3 is made up of 14 amino acids.

The V call is TRBV30, the J call TRBJ2-1; the D is unclear. The CDR3 sequence is 11 residues long. V lost 8 bases and J 4 bases, leaving 9 bases between the germline ends. The germline V gene encodes CDR1 GTSNPN and CDR2 SVGIG (reference sequence). The CDR3 DNA sequence: TGTGCCCTGCGGTCTTACAATGAGCAGTTCTTC. Its translation is CALRSYNEQFF.

The chain has TRBV5-1 and TRBJ2-5; 11 nucleotides agree with TRBD1. This CDR3 comprises 15 residues. CDR1 SGHRS and CDR2 YFSETQ come from the germline V gene. Trimming cost V 0 bases and J 3 bases; bases outside gene matches: 1. The DNA for the CDR3 is TGCGCCAGCAGCTTGGCGGGACAGGGGGAAGAGACCCAGTACTTC. Its translation: CASSLAGQGEETQYF.